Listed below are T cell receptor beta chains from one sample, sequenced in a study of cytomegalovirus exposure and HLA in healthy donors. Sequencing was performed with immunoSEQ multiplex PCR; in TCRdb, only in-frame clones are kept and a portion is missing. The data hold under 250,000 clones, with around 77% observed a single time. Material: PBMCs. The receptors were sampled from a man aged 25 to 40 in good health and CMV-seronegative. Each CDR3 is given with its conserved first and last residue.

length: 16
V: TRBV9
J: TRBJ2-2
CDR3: CASSVEGGVDTGELFF

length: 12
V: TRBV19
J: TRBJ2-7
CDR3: CASSILQGRQYF

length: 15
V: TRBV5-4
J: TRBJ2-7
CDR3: CASSFGADSSYEQYF

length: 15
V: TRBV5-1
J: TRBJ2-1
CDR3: CASSLLSGANNEQFF

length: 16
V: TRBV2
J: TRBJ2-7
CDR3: CASSVSRDKASYEQYF

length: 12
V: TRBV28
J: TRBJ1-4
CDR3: CASSRGSEKLFF

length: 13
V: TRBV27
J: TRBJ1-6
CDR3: CVSSSLRGSPLHF

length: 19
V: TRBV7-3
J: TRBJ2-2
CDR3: CASTQMGSLAGANTGELFF

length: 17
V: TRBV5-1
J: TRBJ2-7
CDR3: CASSLGSGRAASYEQYF

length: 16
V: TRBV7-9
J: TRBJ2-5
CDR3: CASSQGLAGAPETQYF

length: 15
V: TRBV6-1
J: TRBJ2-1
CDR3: CASSAKGVTYNEQFF

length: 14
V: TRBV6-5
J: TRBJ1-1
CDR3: CASKSPGAGTEAFF

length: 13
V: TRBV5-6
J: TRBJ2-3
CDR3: CASSLDRADTQYF

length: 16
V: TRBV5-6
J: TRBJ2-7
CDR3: CASSLGSGRVNYEQYF

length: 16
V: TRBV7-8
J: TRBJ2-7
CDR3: CASSLVASGRIYEQYF

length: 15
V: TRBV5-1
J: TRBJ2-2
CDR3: CASSDRGGNTGELFF

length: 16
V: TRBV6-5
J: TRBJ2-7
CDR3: CASSYGVGGAVYEQYF

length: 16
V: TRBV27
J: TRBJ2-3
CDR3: CASSLLGGGSTDTQYF

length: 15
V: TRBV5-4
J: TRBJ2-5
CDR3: CASSGREVRQETQYF

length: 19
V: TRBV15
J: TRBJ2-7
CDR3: CATSRGHMTDSTSSYEQYF

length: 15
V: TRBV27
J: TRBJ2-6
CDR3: CASSLFHSGANVLTF

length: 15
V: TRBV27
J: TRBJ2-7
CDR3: CASRGVGGSSYEQYF

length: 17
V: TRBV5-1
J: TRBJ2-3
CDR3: CASSLASGAGGADTQYF

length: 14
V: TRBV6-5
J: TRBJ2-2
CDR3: CASSYSNNAGELFF

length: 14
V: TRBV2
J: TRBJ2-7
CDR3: CASSSRTGSYEQYF

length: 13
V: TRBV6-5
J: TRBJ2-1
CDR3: CASTRGGDNEQFF

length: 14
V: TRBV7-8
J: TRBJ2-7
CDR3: CASSFGTGVYEQYF

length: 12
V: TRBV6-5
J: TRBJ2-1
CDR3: CASSWTGGEQFF

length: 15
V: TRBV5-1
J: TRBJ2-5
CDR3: CASSWETTRSETQYF

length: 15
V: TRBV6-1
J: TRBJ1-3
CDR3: CASSPDPRGGNTIYF

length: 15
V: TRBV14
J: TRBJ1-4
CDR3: CASSQVHRGGEKLFF

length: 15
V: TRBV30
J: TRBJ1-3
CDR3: CAWRGDRGSGNTIYF

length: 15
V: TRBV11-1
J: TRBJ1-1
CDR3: CASSLGQGDDSEAFF

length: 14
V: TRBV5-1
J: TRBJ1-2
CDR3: CASSPGQKRDGYTF

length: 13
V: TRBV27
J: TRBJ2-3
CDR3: CASRRPGTDTQYF

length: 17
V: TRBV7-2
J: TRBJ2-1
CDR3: CASSVQTSGRPYNEQFF

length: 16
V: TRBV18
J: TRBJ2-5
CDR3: CASSLLAGGLQEAQYF

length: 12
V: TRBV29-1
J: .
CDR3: CSVLAQSAEQYF

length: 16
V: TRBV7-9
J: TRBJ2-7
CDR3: CASSPEAGTYAYEQYF

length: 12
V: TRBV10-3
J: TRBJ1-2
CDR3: CAISEGQKKYTF

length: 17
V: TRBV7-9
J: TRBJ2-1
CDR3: CASARLAGGPTYNEQFF

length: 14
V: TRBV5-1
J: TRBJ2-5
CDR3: CASSLLTSDETQYF

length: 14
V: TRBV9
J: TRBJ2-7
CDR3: CASSTHGGSYEQYF

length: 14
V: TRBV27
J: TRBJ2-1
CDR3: CASSSISGSTEQFF

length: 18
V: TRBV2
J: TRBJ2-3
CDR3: CASSELGLAGSISDTQYF

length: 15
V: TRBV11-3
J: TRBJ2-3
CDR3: CASSLDSADGNTQYF